A single sample gave rise to the 28 T cell receptor beta chains below, sequenced in a study of control samples from healthy donors and cancer patients. Some clones are missing from TCRdb's copy, which holds only in-frame ones; the method was immunoSEQ multiplex PCR. The table has around 200,000 clones, 85% to 95% seen once. Sequenced: blood. These receptor sequences come from a man aged 18 to 30 in good health.

V gene TRBV3-1 (or the pseudogene TRBV3-2) combines with J gene TRBJ2-7; D possibly corresponds to TRBD1 (5 bases). The V and J ends lost 4 bases and 0 bases respectively, with 16 bases between them. The CDR3 totals 16 residues. Germline loops: CDR1 LGHDT, CDR2 YNNKEL (reference sequence). DNA of the CDR3: TGTGCCAGCAGCCCAACCAACCTGGACATCTCCTACGAGCAGTACTTC. Translation: CASSPTNLDISYEQYF.

The V and J genes are TRBV7-2 and TRBJ1-1; D may be TRBD1 (5 bases). CDR1 is SGHTA and CDR2 is FQGNSA in the germline V gene. CDR3 size: 13 residues. The V end lost 3 bases, the J end lost 5 bases, and 10 bases lay between the germline ends. CDR3 region: CASSLGGTTEAFF. CDR3 in DNA: TGTGCCAGCAGCTTGGGGGGTACGACTGAAGCTTTCTTT.

The V and J genes are TRBV9 and TRBJ2-7; 8 nucleotides align to TRBD1. J was trimmed by 0 bases and V by 4 bases; bases with no gene match: 3. CDR1 and CDR2 from the germline V gene are SGDLS and YYNGEE. The CDR3 totals 14 residues. The CDR3, as DNA: TGTGCCAGCAGCCTGGACAGGGCCTCCTACGAGCAGTACTTC. Translated: CASSLDRASYEQYF.

The rearrangement joins TRBV5-1 to TRBJ2-1, with 9 bases that match TRBD1. The ends lost 1 base at V and 8 bases at J; junction bases unmatched: 4. The CDR3 is 14 residues long. CDR1 SGHRS and CDR2 YFSETQ come from the germline V gene. This chain's CDR3 is CASSLNRGLDEQFF. CDR3 sequence (DNA): TGCGCCAGCAGCTTGAACAGGGGGCTCGATGAGCAGTTCTTC.

The chain is built from TRBV11-2 and TRBJ2-1; tentatively, D is TRBD1 or TRBD2 (5 bases each). V gave up 1 base and J gave up 0 bases, with 7 bases separating them. The CDR3 length is 15 residues. The germline CDR1 and CDR2 sequences are SGHAT and FQNNGV. The CDR3 nucleotides are TGTGCCAGCAGCTTAGGGGGGAGCTCCTACAATGAGCAGTTCTTC. Its translation is CASSLGGSSYNEQFF.

The chain recombines TRBV24-1 with TRBJ2-1; TRBD2 agrees at 14 bases. With V trimmed by 4 bases and J by 9 bases, 7 bases remained unmatched. The germline CDR1 and CDR2 sequences are KGHDR and SFDVKD. This CDR3 has 16 residues. CDR3 coding DNA: TGTGCCACCAGTGACCCTGGACTAGCGGGGGGCGGTGAGCAGTTCTTC. It encodes CATSDPGLAGGGEQFF.

The chain uses TRBV9 and TRBJ2-7; the D gene could be TRBD1 or TRBD2 (5 bases each). Germline V gene sequence: CDR1 SGDLS, CDR2 YYNGEE. Trimming took off 3 bases at V and 5 bases at J, with 21 bases between the two ends. The CDR3 is 16 amino acids. CDR3 nucleotides: TGTGCCAGCAGCGGGGACCCCGGGTCCTTGAGCCACGAGCAGTACTTC. Its translation is CASSGDPGSLSHEQYF.

This clone was seen only once. The chain uses TRBV2 and TRBJ1-1; 7 bases are a match to TRBD1. The CDR3 extends over 12 amino acids. V lost 5 bases and J lost 10; bases outside the gene matches: 7. Germline values: CDR1 SNHLY, CDR2 FYNNEI. In DNA form, the CDR3 reads TGTGCCAGCAGTTATGGACAGGCTGGAGCTTTCTTT. It codes for CASSYGQAGAFF.

The chain combines TRBV2 with TRBJ2-7; no clear D gene. Germline lookup yields CDR1 SNHLY and CDR2 FYNNEI. Trimming removed 5 bases from V and 3 bases from J, with 5 bases in between. The CDR3 runs 11 residues. The CDR3 coding sequence is TGTGCCAGCAGTATTTTCTACGAGCAGTACTTC. It yields the protein CASSIFYEQYF.

V usage is TRBV5-1 and J usage is TRBJ1-2, with 7 bases lining up with TRBD1. The ends lost 4 bases at V and 0 bases at J; junction bases unmatched: 6. CDR3 size: 15 residues. Germline V gene lookup returns CDR1 SGHRS and CDR2 YFSETQ. The CDR3 DNA reads as TGCGCCAGCAGCCCTAGACAGGGTGCTAACTATGGCTACACCTTC. This sequence encodes CASSPRQGANYGYTF.

The chain is built from TRBV5-6 and TRBJ1-1, with a possible D match to TRBD1 (5 bases). Germline V CDR1 and CDR2: SGHDT, YYEEEE. Between the trimmed V and J ends, which lost 3 bases and 3 bases, there was a span of 15 bases. The CDR3 spans 15 residues. The CDR3 sequence: CASSSQGTGDTEAFF. CDR3 coding DNA: TGTGCCAGCAGCTCACAAGGGACGGGTGACACTGAAGCTTTCTTT.

The chain has TRBV29-1 and TRBJ2-1, with 9 bases lining up with TRBD1. Germline values: CDR1 SQVTM, CDR2 ANQGSEA. After removal of 4 bases from V and 1 base from J, the junction contained 5 bases not matched to a gene. The CDR3 runs to 15 residues. The CDR3 region is CSVGRGTGSYNEQFF. The DNA of the CDR3 is TGCAGCGTTGGGAGAGGGACAGGGTCCTACAATGAGCAGTTCTTC.

This chain joins TRBV2 and TRBJ2-4; D gene unclear. The CDR3 loop spans 17 amino acids. Germline CDR1 is SNHLY and CDR2 is FYNNEI. V shed 6 bases and J shed 9 bases, with 27 bases lying between them. The CDR3 sequence: CASRESLDMGIRGIQYF. CDR3 DNA sequence: TGTGCCAGCAGGGAGTCCCTCGATATGGGGATCCGAGGCATTCAGTACTTC. Variable domain in full (rest from reference TRBV2 and TRBJ2-4): EPEVTQTPSHQVTQMGQEVILRCVPISNHLYFYWYRQILGQKVEFLVSFYNNEISEKSEIFDDQFSVERPDGSNFTLKIRSTKLEDSAMYFCASRESLDMGIRGIQYFGAGTRLSVL.

The chain is built from TRBV2 and TRBJ1-1; the D gene is possibly TRBD1 (5 bases). Germline V CDR1 and CDR2: SNHLY, FYNNEI. The CDR3 sequence is 14 residues long. Trimming removed 4 bases from V and 6 bases from J, with 15 bases in between. For the CDR3, the DNA is TGTGCCAGCAGTGCTGAACCAGGGTTCCCTGAAGCTTTCTTT. This codes for CASSAEPGFPEAFF. Complete variable domain (other parts from reference TRBV2 and TRBJ1-1): EPEVTQTPSHQVTQMGQEVILRCVPISNHLYFYWYRQILGQKVEFLVSFYNNEISEKSEIFDDQFSVERPDGSNFTLKIRSTKLEDSAMYFCASSAEPGFPEAFFGQGTRLTVV.

The chain is built from TRBV2 and TRBJ2-3; D perhaps matches TRBD2 (6 bases). Germline CDR1 SNHLY, CDR2 FYNNEI. The V gene lost 6 bases and the J gene lost 0 bases, with 10 bases spanning the gap. This CDR3 has 14 amino acids. CDR3 protein: CASSAGPSTDTQYF. The CDR3 DNA sequence: TGTGCCAGCAGCGCGGGGCCTAGCACAGATACGCAGTATTTT.

This clone occurred once. The genes are TRBV6-5 and TRBJ2-3; TRBD2 matches 9 bases. Germline V gives CDR1 MNHEY, CDR2 SVGAGI. The trim removed 2 bases at V and 4 bases at J, leaving 4 bases unmatched. CDR3 length equals 15 residues. CDR3 loop: CASSYVAGDSDTQYF. As DNA, the CDR3 is TGTGCCAGCAGTTACGTAGCGGGGGATTCAGATACGCAGTATTTT.

The CDR3 DNA reads as TGCGCCAGCAGCTTGGGTGAAGGCGGCTACACCTTC. It yields the protein CASSLGEGGYTF. This chain joins TRBV5-1 and TRBJ1-2; D remains ambiguous. Trimming cost V 0 bases and J 8 bases, with 8 bases left between them. The CDR3 consists of 12 residues. Germline V gene lookup returns CDR1 SGHRS and CDR2 YFSETQ.

This clone was seen a handful of times. J is TRBJ2-7 and V is TRBV10-3; 10 bases map to TRBD2. The germline V gene encodes CDR1 ENHRY and CDR2 SYGVKD. Losses at the gene ends were 2 bases for V and 4 bases for J; bases not matched to a gene: 8. The CDR3 has 16 residues. CDR3: CAISEGLADLGYEQYF. The CDR3, as DNA: TGTGCCATCAGTGAGGGACTAGCGGACCTCGGATACGAGCAGTACTTC.

The rearrangement links TRBV2 to TRBJ1-5, with D possibly matching TRBD1 (5 bases). Germline V gene lookup returns CDR1 SNHLY and CDR2 FYNNEI. CDR3 length: 15 amino acids. Trimming left V 2 bases short and J 7 bases short, with 15 bases between. CDR3 coding DNA: TGTGCCAGCAGTGAAAGGTTTCAGGGAGGGCAGCCCCAGCATTTT. Its protein product is CASSERFQGGQPQHF.

The rearrangement joins TRBV2 to TRBJ2-2, with 9 bases lining up with TRBD1. CDR3 length: 14 amino acids. J gave up 3 bases and V 5 bases, and 1 base lay outside the gene matches. The germline V gene has CDR1 SNHLY and CDR2 FYNNEI. In DNA, the CDR3 is TGTGCCAGCAGTTGGGACAGGGACACCGGGGAGCTGTTTTTT. This gives the protein CASSWDRDTGELFF.

The gene calls are TRBV7-9 and TRBJ2-1; 11 positions agree with TRBD1. Losses at the gene ends were 2 bases for V and 8 bases for J; bases not matched to a gene: 2. This CDR3 has 14 amino acids. Germline lookup yields CDR1 SEHNR and CDR2 FQNEAQ (reference sequence). This CDR3 reads CASSLWDRGDEQFF. The CDR3, as DNA: TGTGCCAGCAGCTTATGGGACAGGGGGGATGAGCAGTTCTTC.

The chain couples TRBV7-3 to TRBJ2-3; 8 bases agree with TRBD2. The junction had 7 bases not matched to a gene; V was cut back by 2 bases and J by 3 bases. The germline V gene encodes CDR1 SGHTA and CDR2 FQGTGA. This CDR3 is built from 16 residues. CDR3: CASSLLGGGLTDTQYF. The CDR3 DNA sequence: TGTGCCAGCAGCTTACTCGGCGGGGGGCTGACAGATACGCAGTATTTT.

A single count supports this clone. The chain carries TRBV7-6 and TRBJ2-3; D not resolved. The V gene lost 5 bases and the J gene lost 1 base, with 19 bases spanning the gap. Germline V lookup: CDR1 SGHVS, CDR2 FNYEAQ. The CDR3 extends over 17 amino acids. The CDR3 here is CASSRVFTDRGTDTQYF. The CDR3 nucleotides are TGTGCCAGCAGCAGAGTCTTTACGGACCGGGGCACAGATACGCAGTATTTT.

This rearrangement joins TRBV29-1 to TRBJ2-5, with TRBD2 identical over 13 bases. This CDR3 region has 13 residues. The trim removed 3 bases at V and 5 bases at J, leaving 0 bases unmatched. Germline CDR1 SQVTM, CDR2 ANQGSEA. The CDR3 DNA is TGCAGCGTTGAGACTAGCGGGAGGGAGACCCAGTACTTC. Its protein product is CSVETSGRETQYF.

V and J are TRBV4-2 and TRBJ1-4, with TRBD1 identical over 11 bases. Trimming took 0 bases from V and 8 from J; bases not matched to a gene: 5. The CDR3 runs to 16 residues. Germline V CDR1 and CDR2: LGHNA, YNFKEQ. CDR3 sequence (DNA): TGTGCCAGCAGCCAAGAAAAAGGGACAGGGGGAGAAAAACTGTTTTTT. It yields the protein CASSQEKGTGGEKLFF.

In its sample, this clone was seen a few times. The J gene is TRBJ2-1, the V gene TRBV4-1; unclear D gene. Germline CDR1 reads MGHRA; CDR2 reads YSYEKL. V dropped 2 bases and J dropped 12 bases, with 11 bases sitting between them. The CDR3 extends over 12 amino acids. CDR3 bases: TGCGCCAGCAGCCAATACACCGATAGGCAGTTCTTC. This translates into CASSQYTDRQFF.

The genes are TRBV5-1 and TRBJ1-2, with unresolved D. This CDR3 contains 16 residues. CDR1 is SGHRS and CDR2 is YFSETQ in the germline V gene. V dropped 4 bases and J dropped 6 bases, with 22 bases sitting between them. CDR3 in amino acids: CASSLDLTGTPNGYTF. CDR3 nucleotides: TGCGCCAGCAGCCTCGATCTGACCGGTACCCCGAATGGCTACACCTTC.

V gene TRBV5-8 combines with J gene TRBJ1-5, with D uncertain. V lost 7 bases to trimming and J lost 3 bases, with 14 bases between them. The CDR3 runs to 14 residues. Germline V gives CDR1 SGHTS, CDR2 YDEGEE. The CDR3 sequence: CASRARQPNQPQHF. The CDR3 DNA follows: TGTGCCAGCCGGGCTAGGCAGCCCAATCAGCCCCAGCATTTT.